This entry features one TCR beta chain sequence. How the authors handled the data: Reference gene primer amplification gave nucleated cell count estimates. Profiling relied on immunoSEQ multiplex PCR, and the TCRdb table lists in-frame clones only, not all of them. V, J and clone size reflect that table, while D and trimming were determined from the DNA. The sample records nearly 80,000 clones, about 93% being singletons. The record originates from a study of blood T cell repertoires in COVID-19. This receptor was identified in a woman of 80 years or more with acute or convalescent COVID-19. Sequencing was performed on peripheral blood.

Here the CDR3 reads CASSGQGIYEQYF. The DNA of the CDR3 is TGCGCCAGCAGTGGACAGGGGATCTACGAGCAGTACTTC. The genes are TRBV10-1 and TRBJ2-7; the match to TRBD1 covers 8 bases. J lost 3 bases, V lost 4 bases, and 2 bases had no gene match. CDR3 size: 13 residues. Germline-derived CDR1 and CDR2 are WNHNN and SYGVQD (reference sequence).